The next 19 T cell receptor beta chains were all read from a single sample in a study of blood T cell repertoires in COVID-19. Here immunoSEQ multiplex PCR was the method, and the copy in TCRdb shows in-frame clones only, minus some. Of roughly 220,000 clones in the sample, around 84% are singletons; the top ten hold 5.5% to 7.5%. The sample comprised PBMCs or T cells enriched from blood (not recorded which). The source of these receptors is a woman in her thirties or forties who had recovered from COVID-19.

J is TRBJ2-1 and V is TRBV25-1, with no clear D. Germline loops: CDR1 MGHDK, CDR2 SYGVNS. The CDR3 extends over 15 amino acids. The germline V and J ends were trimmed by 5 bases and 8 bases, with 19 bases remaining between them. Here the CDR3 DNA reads TGTGCCAGCAGTTACGTGCGGCCTTCCGGAGATGAGCAGTTCTTC. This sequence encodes CASSYVRPSGDEQFF.

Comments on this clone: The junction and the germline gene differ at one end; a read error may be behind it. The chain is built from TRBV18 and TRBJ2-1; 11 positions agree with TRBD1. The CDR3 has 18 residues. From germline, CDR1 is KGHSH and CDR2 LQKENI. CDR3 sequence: CASSPRRDRGNFYNEQFF. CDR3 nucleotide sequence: TGTGCCAGCTCTCCACGCAGGGACAGGGGGAACTTCTACAATGAGCAGTTCTTC.

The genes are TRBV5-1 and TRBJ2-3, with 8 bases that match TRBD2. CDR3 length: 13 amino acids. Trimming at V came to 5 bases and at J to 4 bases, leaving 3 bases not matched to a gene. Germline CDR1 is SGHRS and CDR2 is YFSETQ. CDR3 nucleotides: TGCGCCAGCAGTAGCGGGATAGCAGATACGCAGTATTTT. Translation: CASSSGIADTQYF. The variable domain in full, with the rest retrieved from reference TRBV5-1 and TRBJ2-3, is KAGVTQTPRYLIKTRGQQVTLSCSPISGHRSVSWYQQTPGQGLQFLFEYFSETQRNKGNFPGRFSGRQFSNSRSEMNVSTLELGDSALYLCASSSGIADTQYFGPGTRLTVL.

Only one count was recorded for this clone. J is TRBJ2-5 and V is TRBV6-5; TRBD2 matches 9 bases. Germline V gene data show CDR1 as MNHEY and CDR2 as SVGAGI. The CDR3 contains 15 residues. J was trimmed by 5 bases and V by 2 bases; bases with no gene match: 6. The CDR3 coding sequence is TGTGCCAGCAGTTACGGCGGGGGGGGAGGGGAGACCCAGTACTTC. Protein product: CASSYGGGGGETQYF.

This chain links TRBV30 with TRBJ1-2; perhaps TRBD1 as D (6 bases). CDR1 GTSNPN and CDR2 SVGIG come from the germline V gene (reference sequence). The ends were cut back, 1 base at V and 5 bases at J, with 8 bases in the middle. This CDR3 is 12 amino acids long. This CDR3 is CAWSGGHYGYTF. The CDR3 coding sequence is TGTGCCTGGAGTGGGGGACATTATGGCTACACCTTC.

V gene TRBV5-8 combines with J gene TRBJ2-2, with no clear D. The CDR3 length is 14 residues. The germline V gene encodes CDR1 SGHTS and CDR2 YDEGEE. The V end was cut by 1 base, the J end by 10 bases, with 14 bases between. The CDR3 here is CASSLILSVEELFF. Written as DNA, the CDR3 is TGTGCCAGCAGCTTGATTCTGTCAGTCGAGGAGCTGTTTTTT.

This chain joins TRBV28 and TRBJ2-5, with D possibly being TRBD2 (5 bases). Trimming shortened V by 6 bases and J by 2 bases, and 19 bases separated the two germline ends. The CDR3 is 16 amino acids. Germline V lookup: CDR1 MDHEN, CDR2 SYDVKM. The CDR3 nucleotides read TGTGCCAGCAGGGTCTCGGTCGCTCGGGGTCAAGAGACCCAGTACTTC. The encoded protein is CASRVSVARGQETQYF. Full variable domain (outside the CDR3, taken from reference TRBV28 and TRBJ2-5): DVKVTQSSRYLVKRTGEKVFLECVQDMDHENMFWYRQDPGLGLRLIYFSYDVKMKEKGDIPEGYSVSREKKERFSLILESASTNQTSMYLCASRVSVARGQETQYFGPGTRLLVL.

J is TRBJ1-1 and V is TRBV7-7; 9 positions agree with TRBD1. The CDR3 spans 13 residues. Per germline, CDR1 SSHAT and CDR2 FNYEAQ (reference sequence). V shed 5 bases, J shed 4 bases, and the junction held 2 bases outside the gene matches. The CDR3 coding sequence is TGTGCCAGCAGCCAGGACAGGGGCACTGAAGCTTTCTTT. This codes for CASSQDRGTEAFF.

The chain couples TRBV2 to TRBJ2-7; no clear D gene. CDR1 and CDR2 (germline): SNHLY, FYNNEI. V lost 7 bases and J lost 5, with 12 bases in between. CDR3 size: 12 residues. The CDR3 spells CASMEIPHEQYF. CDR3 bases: TGTGCCAGCATGGAGATTCCCCACGAGCAGTACTTC.

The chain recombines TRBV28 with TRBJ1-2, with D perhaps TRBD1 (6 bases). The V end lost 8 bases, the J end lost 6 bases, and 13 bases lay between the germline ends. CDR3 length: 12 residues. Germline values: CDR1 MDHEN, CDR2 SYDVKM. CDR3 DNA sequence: TGTGCCAGCGAAGGCAGGGGTAATGGCTACACCTTC. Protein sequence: CASEGRGNGYTF.

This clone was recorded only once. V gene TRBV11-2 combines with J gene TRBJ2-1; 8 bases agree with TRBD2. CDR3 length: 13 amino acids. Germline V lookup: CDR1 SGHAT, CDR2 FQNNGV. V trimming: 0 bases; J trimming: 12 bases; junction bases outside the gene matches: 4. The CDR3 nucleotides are TGTGCCAGCAGCTTAGATTTCGGGGGGGGGCAGTTCTTC. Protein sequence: CASSLDFGGGQFF.

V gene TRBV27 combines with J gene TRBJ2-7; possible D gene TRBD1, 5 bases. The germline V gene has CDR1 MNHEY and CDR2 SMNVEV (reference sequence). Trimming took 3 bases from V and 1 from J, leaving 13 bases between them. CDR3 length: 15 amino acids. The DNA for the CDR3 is TGTGCCAGCAGTTTGCCAGGGCCCACTTCCTACGAGCAGTACGTC. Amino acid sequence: CASSLPGPTSYEQYV.

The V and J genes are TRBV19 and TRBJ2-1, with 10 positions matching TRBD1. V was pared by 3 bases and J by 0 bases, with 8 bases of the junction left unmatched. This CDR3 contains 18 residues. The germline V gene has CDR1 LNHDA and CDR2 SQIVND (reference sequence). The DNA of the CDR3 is TGTGCCAGTAGTATCGGGGACAGGGGTTGGAGCTCCTACAATGAGCAGTTCTTC. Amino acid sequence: CASSIGDRGWSSYNEQFF.

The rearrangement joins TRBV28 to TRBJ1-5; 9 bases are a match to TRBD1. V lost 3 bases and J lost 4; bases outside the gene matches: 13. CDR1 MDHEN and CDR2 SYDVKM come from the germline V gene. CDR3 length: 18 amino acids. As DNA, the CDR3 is TGTGCCAGCAGTTTTTGGGGACAGGGCAAAACCGATAATCAGCCCCAGCATTTT. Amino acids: CASSFWGQGKTDNQPQHF. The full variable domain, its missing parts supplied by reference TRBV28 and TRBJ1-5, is DVKVTQSSRYLVKRTGEKVFLECVQDMDHENMFWYRQDPGLGLRLIYFSYDVKMKEKGDIPEGYSVSREKKERFSLILESASTNQTSMYLCASSFWGQGKTDNQPQHFGDGTRLSIL.

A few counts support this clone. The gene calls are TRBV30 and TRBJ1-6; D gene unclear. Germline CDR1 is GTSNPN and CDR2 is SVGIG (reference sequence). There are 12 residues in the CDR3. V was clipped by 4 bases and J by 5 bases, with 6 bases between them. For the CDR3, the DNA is TGTGCCTGGATGGAGAATAATTCACCCCTCCACTTT. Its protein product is CAWMENNSPLHF.

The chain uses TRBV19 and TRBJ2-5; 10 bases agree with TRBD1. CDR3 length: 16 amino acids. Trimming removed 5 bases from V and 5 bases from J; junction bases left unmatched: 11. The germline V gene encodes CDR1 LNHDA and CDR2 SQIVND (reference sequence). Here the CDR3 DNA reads TGTGCCAGTAGTTATCCGGGACAGGGGTTGTCGGAGACCCAGTACTTC. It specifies CASSYPGQGLSETQYF.

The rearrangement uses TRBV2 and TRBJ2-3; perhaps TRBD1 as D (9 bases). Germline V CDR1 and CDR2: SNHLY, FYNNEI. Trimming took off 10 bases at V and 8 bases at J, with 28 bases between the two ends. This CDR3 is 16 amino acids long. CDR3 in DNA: TGTGCCACCCCCGGCCCGGGGGGGGACAGGGATGGTACGCAGTATTTT. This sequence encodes CATPGPGGDRDGTQYF.

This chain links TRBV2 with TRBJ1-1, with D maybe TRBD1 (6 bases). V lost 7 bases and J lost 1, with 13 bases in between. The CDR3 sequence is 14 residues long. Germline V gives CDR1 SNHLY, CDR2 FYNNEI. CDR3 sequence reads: CASKGGQTNTEAFF. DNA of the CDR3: TGTGCCAGCAAGGGGGGGCAGACGAACACTGAAGCTTTCTTT.

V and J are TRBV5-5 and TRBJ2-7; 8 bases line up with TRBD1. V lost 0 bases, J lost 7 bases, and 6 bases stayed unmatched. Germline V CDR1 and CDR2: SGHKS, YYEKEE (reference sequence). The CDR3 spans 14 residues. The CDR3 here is CASSLVRTGLEQYV. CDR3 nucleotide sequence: TGTGCCAGCAGCTTGGTCCGGACAGGGCTAGAGCAGTACGTC.